This T cell receptor beta chain appears in the sequencing data of a study of shared clonotypes between healthy human individuals. CDR1 LGHNA and CDR2 YSLEER come from the germline V gene. This CDR3 contains 19 residues. V was clipped by 2 bases and J by 0 bases, with 21 bases between them. TCRdb keeps only in-frame clones here, not all; method: immunoSEQ multiplex PCR. The table shows roughly 890,000 clones, with around 93% occurring only once. Naive CD8 cells lacked CD45RO, underwent positive selection for CCR7 and left out terminally differentiated effector memory CD45RA+ cells. This clone was recorded only once.

The material sequenced was naive CD8+ T cells sorted from blood. This sequence joins TRBV4-3 and TRBJ2-3; D ambiguous. The TCR originated in a man aged 30 to 45 in good health. CDR3 loop: CASSQQLGRPPTSTDTQYF. In nucleotides, the CDR3 is TGCGCCAGCAGCCAACAATTGGGCCGCCCACCGACTAGCACAGATACGCAGTATTTT.